The 25 T cell receptor beta chains below come from one sample, sequenced in a study of T cell repertoires in cytomegalovirus infection. One entry per CDR3 protein, called by TCRdb with MiXCR from the reads. The table records 300,000 to 400,000 distinct CDR3 sequences, 20% to 25% of them present only once. Their cognate antigens are unknown. This material consisted of cultured PBMCs, taken from culture after CMV antigen stimulation. The source is a human donor in good health (CMV status not recorded). Some clones in this sample may be carry-over from other donors' samples.

This clonotype turned up a few times. The V and J genes are TRBV7-9 and TRBJ1-3; 9 bases line up with TRBD1. Trimming took 1 base from V and 0 from J; bases not matched to a gene: 4. Per germline, CDR1 SEHNR and CDR2 FQNEAQ (reference sequence). The CDR3 extends over 17 amino acids. CDR3 residues: CASSLEGQGFSGNTIYF. The DNA of the CDR3 is TGTGCCAGCAGCTTAGAGGGACAGGGCTTCTCTGGAAACACCATATATTTT.

This clonotype was counted at least ten times. The chain couples TRBV7-8 to TRBJ1-2, with D maybe TRBD1 (5 bases). Trimming cost V 1 base and J 6 bases, with 18 bases left between them. CDR1 and CDR2 (germline): SGHVS, FQNEAQ. There are 16 residues in the CDR3. This chain's CDR3 is CASSLDGARPQNGYTF. The DNA of the CDR3 is TGTGCCAGCAGCTTAGATGGGGCTCGACCCCAAAATGGCTACACCTTC.

The rearrangement uses TRBV11-2 and TRBJ2-1; D is undetermined. The germline V and J ends were trimmed by 4 bases and 9 bases, with 10 bases remaining between them. The germline V gene encodes CDR1 SGHAT and CDR2 FQNNGV. The CDR3 totals 12 residues. CDR3 coding DNA: TGTGCCAGCAGCTCAAATTACGGTGAGCAGTTCTTC. Amino acid sequence: CASSSNYGEQFF. Variable domain in full (rest from reference TRBV11-2 and TRBJ2-1): EAGVAQSPRYKIIEKRQSVAFWCNPISGHATLYWYQQILGQGPKLLIQFQNNGVVDDSQLPKDRFSAERLKGVDSTLKIQPAKLEDSAVYLCASSSNYGEQFFGPGTRLTVL.

V and J are TRBV28 and TRBJ2-5; possible D gene TRBD2, 5 bases. The germline V gene has CDR1 MDHEN and CDR2 SYDVKM. The CDR3 sequence is 14 residues long. With 3 bases removed from V and 2 bases from J, the gap between germline ends came to 10 bases. In nucleotides, the CDR3 is TGTGCCAGCAGTTTTGCGAGGGAGCAAGAGACCCAGTACTTC. As protein: CASSFAREQETQYF. The full variable domain, completed using reference TRBV28 and TRBJ2-5, is DVKVTQSSRYLVKRTGEKVFLECVQDMDHENMFWYRQDPGLGLRLIYFSYDVKMKEKGDIPEGYSVSREKKERFSLILESASTNQTSMYLCASSFAREQETQYFGPGTRLLVL.

This clonotype was seen only a few times. The V call is TRBV3-1, the J call TRBJ2-2; tentative D call: TRBD2 (6 bases). The CDR3 is 14 residues long. Trimming left V 4 bases short and J 3 bases short, with 9 bases between. Germline V gene lookup returns CDR1 LGHDT and CDR2 YNNKEL (reference sequence). This CDR3 is CASSPRLDTGELFF. The CDR3 DNA is TGTGCCAGCAGCCCACGACTAGACACCGGGGAGCTGTTTTTT.

This clonotype was detected ten times or more. This chain uses TRBV7-9 with TRBJ2-3; TRBD2 might be the D (5 bases). The CDR3 is made up of 12 amino acids. V was clipped by 6 bases and J by 1 base, with 5 bases between them. Germline-derived CDR1 and CDR2 are SEHNR and FQNEAQ (reference sequence). In DNA form, the CDR3 reads TGTGCCAGCAGGGAGGGCACAGATACGCAGTATTTT. It codes for CASREGTDTQYF.

The genes are TRBV25-1 and TRBJ1-4, with D uncertain. The germline V and J ends were trimmed by 1 base and 4 bases, with 7 bases remaining between them. The CDR3 runs 14 residues. Germline V lookup: CDR1 MGHDK, CDR2 SYGVNS. DNA of the CDR3: TGTGCCAGCAGTGAATCGGAGCTTAATGAAAAACTGTTTTTT. Protein product: CASSESELNEKLFF.

CDR3 residues: CASSFSLGSIDEKLFF. The CDR3 coding sequence is TGTGCCAGCAGCTTCTCCCTGGGAAGTATCGATGAAAAACTGTTTTTT. The rearrangement uses TRBV7-9 and TRBJ1-4; D remains ambiguous. V was clipped by 3 bases and J by 6 bases, with 17 bases between them. Looked up from germline, CDR1 is SEHNR and CDR2 is FQNEAQ (reference sequence). This CDR3 spans 16 amino acids.

The chain links TRBV20-1 to TRBJ2-1; D possibly corresponds to TRBD2 (5 bases). Between the trimmed V and J ends, which lost 8 bases and 6 bases, there was a span of 17 bases. Germline V lookup: CDR1 DFQATT, CDR2 SNEGSKA (reference sequence). This CDR3 spans 13 amino acids. The CDR3 region is CSTLGNRINEQFF. The CDR3 bases are TGCAGTACTCTCGGGAATCGGATCAATGAGCAGTTCTTC.

This chain connects TRBV20-1 to TRBJ1-5, with D hard to call. This CDR3 has 15 residues. Trimming shortened V by 3 bases and J by 0 bases, and 12 bases separated the two germline ends. CDR1 is DFQATT and CDR2 is SNEGSKA in the germline V gene (reference sequence). CDR3 residues: CSARPRANSNQPQHF. The CDR3, as DNA: TGCAGTGCTAGGCCAAGAGCGAATAGCAATCAGCCCCAGCATTTT.

This chain connects TRBV7-3 to TRBJ2-1; TRBD1 agrees at 10 bases. V dropped 4 bases and J dropped 8; count of bases not matched to a gene: 8. Germline V lookup: CDR1 SGHTA, CDR2 FQGTGA. CDR3 size: 15 residues. CDR3 bases: TGTGCCAGCAGCTCTCTGACAGGGGGCGGGTATGAGCAGTTCTTC. It codes for CASSSLTGGGYEQFF.

This clonotype was recorded a few times. The V gene is TRBV20-1, the J gene TRBJ2-3; D not resolved. The CDR3 is 13 amino acids. CDR1 DFQATT and CDR2 SNEGSKA come from the germline V gene (reference sequence). V dropped 5 bases and J dropped 4 bases, with 13 bases sitting between them. The CDR3 DNA follows: TGCAGTGCTGGGCCCCTTGAGGCAGATACGCAGTATTTT. Translating it yields CSAGPLEADTQYF.

The chain links TRBV5-1 to TRBJ2-7, with a weak D call TRBD2 (5 bases). CDR3 length equals 14 residues. V lost 0 bases and J lost 3, with 10 bases in between. Germline V lookup: CDR1 SGHRS, CDR2 YFSETQ. CDR3 sequence reads: CASSLDAGLYEQYV. DNA for the CDR3: TGCGCCAGCAGCTTGGATGCCGGACTCTACGAGCAGTACGTC.

V and J are TRBV2 and TRBJ1-2, with a tentative D call TRBD1 (5 bases). Germline-derived CDR1 and CDR2 are SNHLY and FYNNEI. This CDR3 comprises 11 residues. Between the trimmed V and J ends, which lost 11 bases and 4 bases, there was a span of 11 bases. The CDR3 region is CAGTLIYGYTF. The DNA for the CDR3 is TGTGCCGGGACCCTGATCTATGGCTACACCTTC.

The gene calls are TRBV6-1 and TRBJ2-1; D might be TRBD2 (6 bases). CDR1 is MNHNS and CDR2 is SASEGT in the germline V gene. CDR3 length: 11 residues. V was cut by 6 bases and J by 15 bases, with 15 bases left in between. The DNA of the CDR3 is TGTGCCAGCAGGCGGGACGTTGTCGTGTTCTTC. This codes for CASRRDVVVFF.

The chain is built from TRBV11-2 and TRBJ2-1; the D is unclear. CDR3 length equals 15 residues. V was cut by 2 bases and J by 4 bases, with 12 bases left in between. Per germline, CDR1 SGHAT and CDR2 FQNNGV. The CDR3 sequence is CASSLYIQKYNEQFF. The CDR3, as DNA: TGTGCCAGCAGCTTATACATACAGAAATACAATGAGCAGTTCTTC.

The V call is TRBV27, the J call TRBJ2-2; a weak D match, TRBD1 (5 bases). There are 13 residues in the CDR3. Trimming cost V 3 bases and J 7 bases, with 9 bases left between them. Germline CDR1 and CDR2: MNHEY and SMNVEV (reference sequence). CDR3 region: CASSLGQVGELFF. CDR3 coding DNA: TGTGCCAGCAGTTTGGGGCAGGTCGGGGAGCTGTTTTTT.

The J gene is TRBJ2-5, the V gene TRBV7-9, with D possibly TRBD2 on 5 matching bases. This CDR3 has 13 residues. Germline V gene data show CDR1 as SEHNR and CDR2 as FQNEAQ (reference sequence). Trimming removed 8 bases at V and 2 bases at J, with 12 bases between. DNA of the CDR3: TGTGCCAGCGGAGGACGGAATCAAGAGACCCAGTACTTC. It is translated as CASGGRNQETQYF.

This clonotype was observed a handful of times. This chain joins TRBV6-1 and TRBJ2-2; D is ambiguous. CDR1 is MNHNS, CDR2 SASEGT, per germline. The CDR3 totals 12 residues. The V gene lost 4 bases and the J gene lost 6 bases, with 6 bases spanning the gap. Here the CDR3 DNA reads TGTGCCAGCAGTGTTGAATCCGGGGAGCTGTTTTTT. As protein: CASSVESGELFF.

This clonotype was counted ten times or more. This sequence joins TRBV20-1 and TRBJ1-5, with D possibly matching TRBD1 (5 bases). Germline assignment: CDR1 DFQATT and CDR2 SNEGSKA (reference sequence). The V end was cut by 5 bases, the J end by 6 bases, with 14 bases between. The CDR3 totals 13 residues. The CDR3 coding sequence is TGCAGTGCTGTGCGGGGGGAACGTCAGCCCCAGCATTTT. Encoded protein: CSAVRGERQPQHF.

This clonotype was observed a handful of times. This chain links TRBV12-3 or TRBV12-4 with TRBJ2-3; D gene ambiguous. V shed 3 bases and J shed 2 bases, with 12 bases lying between them. The CDR3 totals 15 residues. For the CDR3, the DNA is TGTGCCAGCAGTTTCCTTGGGGTTAACACAGATACGCAGTATTTT. As protein: CASSFLGVNTDTQYF.

This clonotype came up a few times. An end of the junction does not agree with germline; a read error may underlie this. This sequence joins TRBV4-1 and TRBJ2-1, with D possibly being TRBD2 (5 bases). Germline V gives CDR1 MGHRA, CDR2 YSYEKL. The CDR3 contains 14 residues. The CDR3 DNA follows: TGCGCCAGCAGCCACCCAACTAGAAGCAATAAGCAGTTCTTC. Its translation is CASSHPTRSNKQFF.

This clonotype turned up a few times. As DNA, the CDR3 is TGTGCCAGCAGCCCCGGGACTAGCGGTGGGGAAGAGACCCAGTACTTC. It codes for CASSPGTSGGEETQYF. This rearrangement joins TRBV7-9 to TRBJ2-5, with TRBD2 matching over 11 bases. This CDR3 is built from 16 residues. Germline lookup yields CDR1 SEHNR and CDR2 FQNEAQ (reference sequence). Trimming removed 5 bases from V and 3 bases from J; junction bases left unmatched: 8.

The V gene is TRBV19, the J gene TRBJ1-5; TRBD1 aligns across 7 bases. V gave up 10 bases and J gave up 0 bases; unmatched junction bases: 9. There are 15 residues in the CDR3. Per the germline V gene, CDR1 is LNHDA and CDR2 is SQIVND (reference sequence). The CDR3 DNA reads as TGTGCCACCCGGACAGGAGATTATAGCAATCAGCCCCAGCATTTT. Translating gives CATRTGDYSNQPQHF.

The chain has TRBV7-6 and TRBJ1-6, with 8 bases aligning to TRBD1. The CDR3 totals 17 residues. J lost 7 bases, V lost 2 bases, and 10 bases had no gene match. The germline V gene has CDR1 SGHVS and CDR2 FNYEAQ. CDR3 residues: CASSLRQGFSENSPLHF. For the CDR3, the DNA is TGTGCCAGCAGCTTACGACAGGGGTTTTCGGAGAATTCACCCCTCCACTTT.